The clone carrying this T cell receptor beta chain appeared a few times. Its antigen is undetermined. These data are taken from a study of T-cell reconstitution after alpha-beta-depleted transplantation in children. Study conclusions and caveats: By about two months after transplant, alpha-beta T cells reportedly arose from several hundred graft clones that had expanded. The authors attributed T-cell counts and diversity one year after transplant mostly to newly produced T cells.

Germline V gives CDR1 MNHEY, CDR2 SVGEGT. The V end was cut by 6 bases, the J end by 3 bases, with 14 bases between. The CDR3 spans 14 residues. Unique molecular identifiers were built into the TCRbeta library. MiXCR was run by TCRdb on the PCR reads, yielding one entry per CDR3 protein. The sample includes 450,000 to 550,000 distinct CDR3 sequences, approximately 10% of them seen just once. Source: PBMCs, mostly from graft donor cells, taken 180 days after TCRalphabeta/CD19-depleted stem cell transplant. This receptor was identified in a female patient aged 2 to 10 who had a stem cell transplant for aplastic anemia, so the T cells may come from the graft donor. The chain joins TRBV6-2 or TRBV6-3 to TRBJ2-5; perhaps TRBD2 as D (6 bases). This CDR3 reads CASSVLARKETQYF. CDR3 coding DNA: TGTGCCAGCAGCGTCCTAGCGCGCAAAGAGACCCAGTACTTC.